Included here is one TCR beta chain sequence, with context. Its specific antigen is unknown. Base qualities are not recorded, but no much larger clone differs from it by a single base. The CDR3 spans 15 residues, from the cysteine through the phenylalanine. Of all the DNA, just the CDR3 is kept, 45 bases in frame from base 1. Trimming removed 5 bases from V and 6 bases from J; the gene matches leave 12 bases unexplained. CDR1 SEHNR and CDR2 FQNEAQ were looked up in the germline V gene (reference sequence). The intended sense of this specimen's treatment or condition label: live attenuated yellow fever vaccine strain. Two biological replicates of bulk PBMCs were collected at each blood-draw timepoint. A standard Ficoll-Paque protocol was used to isolate PBMCs from peripheral blood. RNA was extracted with TriZol from bulk PBMCs, CD4 and CD8 fractions, and dextramer-positive and dextramer-negative fractions.

The data derive from a study of T cells after yellow fever vaccination (dated by TCRdb to between 2018 and 2020). Regarding the research as a whole: The SMART-Seq v4 Ultra Low Input RNA kit was used to prepare libraries from fractions with low cell numbers. To follow T-cell clones before and after both primary and booster YFV17D yellow fever vaccination, bulk TCR alpha and beta repertoires underwent longitudinal sequencing. Bulk PBMC replicates and cell subsets were isolated from blood drawn at multiple timepoints before and after both primary and secondary immunization. Two healthy male donors made up the cohort, one aged 18 to 29 years and the other aged 30 to 40 years. The full study reports these points: Computational filtering was needed because FACS-sorted repertoires could contain abundant contaminating clonotypes from the bulk population. Compared with the primary T-cell response, the secondary T-cell response was faster but weaker, reaching its peak on day 5 rather than on day 15. Because the study included only two donors, the extent to which the findings can be generalized is limited. After the booster, most of the clones that had expanded following primary vaccination were detected again (just under 97% of CD4 and more than 85% of CD8), which suggests that memory was broadly maintained. A small share of clonotypes occurred in both CD4 and CD8 compartments, likely arising from convergent recombination.

Sequencing instrument: Illumina NovaSeq 6000. TCR cDNA was made using 5'RACE template switching, a step that added a universal primer site and unique molecular identifiers. cDNA synthesis was primed from both the TCR alpha and TCR beta constant segments. Library amplification involved two PCR steps, and the second step added sample barcodes and sequencing adapters. Sequencing of libraries was done on Illumina HiSeq 2500 (2x100 bp) or NovaSeq (2x150 bp). In the authors' own workflow: Demultiplexing of reads and collapsing into UMI consensus sequences were performed with MIGEC, and V(D)J alignment was carried out with MiXCR. Clonotypes responding to the vaccine were identified with edgeR on replicate PBMC samples, with the criteria of FDR below 0.01 and a log2 fold change above 5 up to day 15. Bulk clonotypes were assigned CD4 or CD8 identity according to which sequenced CD4 or CD8 repertoire held them at higher abundance. The public reads were reprocessed in TCRdb via fastp at Q25 and MiXCR, keeping in-frame beta chains. Duplicate CDR3 protein sequences are folded into a single record with the most common DNA and genes. TCRdb's processing, not the authors' own work, is the source of the V and J calls. In all, the sample holds fewer than 450,000 distinct CDR3 sequences, and almost 4% of those were seen once. The ten largest clonotypes hold 24% of the sample.

The TCR originated in a man between 18 and 29 years old who received the YFV17D yellow fever vaccine. The chain is assembled from TRBV7-9 and TRBJ2-7; 8 bases in between match TRBD2. Specimen: PBMCs, collected 5 days after the yellow fever booster vaccination. In nucleotides, the sequence is TGTGCCAGCAGCACCGGACTAGCCCTCCATGGCGAGCAGTACTTC. This encodes CASSTGLALHGEQYF.